Listed below are T cell receptor beta chains from one sample, sequenced in a study of cytomegalovirus exposure and HLA in healthy donors. The data were produced by immunoSEQ multiplex PCR, yet TCRdb's version contains in-frame clones alone and is incomplete. In the table there are 60,000 to 70,000 clones, around 80% of which are singletons. Sequenced: PBMCs. These receptors all stem from a man aged 35-49 years in good health and CMV-seronegative. The CDR3 runs from the conserved cysteine through the conserved F or W. Fields, in order: V gene, D gene, J gene, clone size, CDR3 DNA, CDR3 protein. A D gene is named only where the DNA matches it firmly. Size is stated for part of the rows, as once, few or many counts, or as a class when the clone is expanded.

V gene: TRBV6-6
D gene: TRBD2
J gene: TRBJ2-1
clone size: .
CDR3 DNA: TGTGCCAGCAGTCGGACTAGCGGGTGGGGCAATGAGCAGTTCTTC
CDR3 protein: CASSRTSGWGNEQFF

V gene: TRBV27
D gene: TRBD2
J gene: TRBJ2-1
clone size: .
CDR3 DNA: TGTGCCAGCAGTCATAGCGGGGGGGCCTTGGGCGAGCAGTTCTTC
CDR3 protein: CASSHSGGALGEQFF

V gene: TRBV5-6
D gene: .
J gene: TRBJ1-1
clone size: few
CDR3 DNA: TGTGCCAGCAGCTTGTGGGGGGGAAAAACTGAAGCTTTCTTT
CDR3 protein: CASSLWGGKTEAFF

V gene: TRBV5-1
D gene: TRBD1
J gene: TRBJ1-2
clone size: .
CDR3 DNA: TGCGCCAGCAGCTGGACCTTAACAGGGGTGGAAGGCTACACCTTC
CDR3 protein: CASSWTLTGVEGYTF

V gene: TRBV10-3
D gene: TRBD2
J gene: TRBJ2-3
clone size: .
CDR3 DNA: TGTGCCATCAGTGCGGGACTAGTAGATACGCAGTATTTT
CDR3 protein: CAISAGLVDTQYF

V gene: TRBV9
D gene: TRBD2
J gene: TRBJ2-3
clone size: .
CDR3 DNA: TGTGCCAGCAGCGTACCGAGCGGGACTAACACAGATACGCAGTATTTT
CDR3 protein: CASSVPSGTNTDTQYF

V gene: TRBV6-5
D gene: .
J gene: TRBJ2-2
clone size: .
CDR3 DNA: TGTGCCAGCACCCCCAAGGGGACCGGGGAGCTGTTTTTT
CDR3 protein: CASTPKGTGELFF

V gene: TRBV19
D gene: TRBD2
J gene: TRBJ2-1
clone size: .
CDR3 DNA: TGTGCCAGTAGTACATACCCGACTAGCCCGTTCTTC
CDR3 protein: CASSTYPTSPFF

V gene: TRBV6-6
D gene: .
J gene: TRBJ1-3
clone size: .
CDR3 DNA: TGTGCCAGCAGTTGGCAGGGACAATCTGGAAACACCATATATTTT
CDR3 protein: CASSWQGQSGNTIYF

V gene: TRBV7-9
D gene: TRBD1
J gene: TRBJ2-1
clone size: .
CDR3 DNA: TGTGCCAGCAGCCCAGGACAGGGTGGGGATGAGCAGTTCTTC
CDR3 protein: CASSPGQGGDEQFF

V gene: TRBV20-1
D gene: .
J gene: TRBJ2-7
clone size: .
CDR3 DNA: TGCAGTGCTCCTCGGGGCGAGCAGTACTTC
CDR3 protein: CSAPRGEQYF

V gene: TRBV7-9
D gene: TRBD1
J gene: TRBJ1-4
clone size: .
CDR3 DNA: TGTGCCAGCAGCTTTAGACAGGGCGATGAAAAACTGTTTTTT
CDR3 protein: CASSFRQGDEKLFF

V gene: TRBV5-1
D gene: TRBD1
J gene: TRBJ1-1
clone size: few
CDR3 DNA: TGCGCCAGCAGCCACCGACAGGGCTTGAACACTGAAGCTTTCTTT
CDR3 protein: CASSHRQGLNTEAFF

V gene: TRBV19
D gene: TRBD1
J gene: TRBJ2-3
clone size: .
CDR3 DNA: TGTGCCAGTAGTATGGGACAGGTCCGCACAGATACGCAGTATTTT
CDR3 protein: CASSMGQVRTDTQYF

V gene: TRBV10-1
D gene: TRBD2
J gene: TRBJ2-1
clone size: .
CDR3 DNA: TGCGCCAGCAGTGGGTCTAGCGGGGTAGGCAATGAGCAGTTCTTC
CDR3 protein: CASSGSSGVGNEQFF

V gene: TRBV7-9
D gene: TRBD2
J gene: TRBJ2-7
clone size: .
CDR3 DNA: TGTTCCAGCAGCACCCTAGCGGGAGGGAGCTCCTACGAGCAGTACTTC
CDR3 protein: CSSSTLAGGSSYEQYF

V gene: TRBV12-5
D gene: TRBD2
J gene: TRBJ2-5
clone size: .
CDR3 DNA: TGTGCTAGTGGTTTGGGAACTAGCGGGAGCTCTGGAGAGACCCAGTACTTC
CDR3 protein: CASGLGTSGSSGETQYF